This passage covers 7 T cell receptor beta chains from one sample sequenced in a study of cytomegalovirus exposure and HLA in healthy donors. The PCR contained 60 Vbeta and 13 Jbeta primers. Sequenced by immunoSEQ multiplex PCR; TCRdb stores in-frame clones only, minus some. The sample carries over 150,000 clones, roughly 79% recorded once. Sequencing used PBMCs. These receptor sequences come from a male donor in good health and CMV-seronegative.

CDR3 residues: CASSEYSPSTDTQYF. The CDR3, as DNA: TGTGCCAGCAGTGAATACAGCCCGTCCACAGATACGCAGTATTTT. The genes are TRBV6-1 and TRBJ2-3; D unclear. This CDR3 region has 15 residues. The ends were cut back, 2 bases at V and 2 bases at J, with 11 bases in the middle. Germline values: CDR1 MNHNS, CDR2 SASEGT.

Turning to this clone: This same CDR3 is encoded by further DNA sequences in the sample. The CDR3 DNA sequence: TGTGCCAGCAGTGACGGGGTCGGGAATTCACCCCTCCACTTT. Its protein product is CASSDGVGNSPLHF. J is TRBJ1-6 and V is TRBV6-1, with D uncertain. Trimming shortened V by 3 bases and J by 7 bases, and 10 bases separated the two germline ends. Germline loops: CDR1 MNHNS, CDR2 SASEGT. The CDR3 length is 14 residues.

The chain links TRBV30 to TRBJ1-5, with TRBD1 as a possible D gene (5 bases). In germline, CDR1 is GTSNPN, CDR2 SVGIG (reference sequence). The V end lost 3 bases, the J end lost 7 bases, and 16 bases lay between the germline ends. The CDR3 sequence is 14 residues long. CDR3 coding DNA: TGTGCCTGGAGCCCTCGGCAGGGATCCCAGCCCCAGCATTTT. Protein: CAWSPRQGSQPQHF.

This clone was observed a few times. The chain has TRBV5-4 and TRBJ1-2, with D maybe TRBD1 (6 bases). The CDR3 sequence is 13 residues long. The V end lost 5 bases, the J end lost 8 bases, and 16 bases lay between the germline ends. Germline-derived CDR1 and CDR2 are SGHNT and YYREEE (reference sequence). For the CDR3, the DNA is TGTGCCAGCAGTAGGGACAAATCTGAGGGCTACACCTTC. Amino acid sequence: CASSRDKSEGYTF.

This chain joins TRBV4-1 and TRBJ2-1; 10 bases are shared with TRBD1. CDR3 size: 16 residues. Germline V gene lookup returns CDR1 MGHRA and CDR2 YSYEKL. V was pared by 3 bases and J by 5 bases, with 7 bases of the junction left unmatched. CDR3 sequence: CASSQGQGRKDNEQFF. CDR3 nucleotides: TGCGCCAGCAGCCAGGGACAGGGGAGGAAGGACAATGAGCAGTTCTTC.

The J gene is TRBJ1-5, the V gene TRBV7-8; 9 bases match TRBD1. Germline-derived CDR1 and CDR2 are SGHVS and FQNEAQ. The V gene end was trimmed by 0 bases and the J gene end by 6 bases; junction bases not matched to a gene: 0. CDR3 length equals 14 residues. CDR3 in amino acids: CASSLATGGQPQHF. CDR3 coding DNA: TGTGCCAGCAGCTTAGCGACAGGGGGTCAGCCCCAGCATTTT.

The chain couples TRBV11-2 to TRBJ2-1; 9 nucleotides align to TRBD2. The V gene end was trimmed by 2 bases and the J gene end by 9 bases; junction bases not matched to a gene: 5. Germline loops: CDR1 SGHAT, CDR2 FQNNGV. The CDR3 sequence is 14 residues long. For the CDR3, the DNA is TGTGCCAGCAGCTTAACCAGCGGGAGGTTTGAGCAGTTCTTC. Translating gives CASSLTSGRFEQFF. The whole variable domain, remainder taken from reference TRBV11-2 and TRBJ2-1, is EAGVAQSPRYKIIEKRQSVAFWCNPISGHATLYWYQQILGQGPKLLIQFQNNGVVDDSQLPKDRFSAERLKGVDSTLKIQPAKLEDSAVYLCASSLTSGRFEQFFGPGTRLTVL.